The sequence of this T cell receptor beta chain was determined in a study of CD8+CD57+ T cells in acquired aplastic anemia. Genomic DNA was employed as the template in profiling TCR beta VDJ and CDR3. TCRdb re-called the reads with MiXCR, one entry per CDR3 protein. The repertoire has some 120,000 distinct CDR3 sequences, over 30% of them found once; the top ten carry about 3%. V was trimmed by 5 bases and J by 1 base, leaving 8 bases between them. Germline CDR1 SGHTA, CDR2 FQGNSA. This CDR3 has 13 amino acids. An expansion of CD8+CD57+ cells by flow cytometry had been shown in patients chosen for sequencing.

The sample comprised sorted CD4+, CD8+, or CD8+CD57+ T cells (not recorded which) from PBMCs. The rearrangement links TRBV7-2 to TRBJ2-5; maybe TRBD2 (5 bases). The receptor comes from a human donor with aplastic anemia. CDR3 in amino acids: CASSRLTQETQYF. CDR3 nucleotide sequence: TGTGCCAGCAGCCGACTAACCCAAGAGACCCAGTACTTC.